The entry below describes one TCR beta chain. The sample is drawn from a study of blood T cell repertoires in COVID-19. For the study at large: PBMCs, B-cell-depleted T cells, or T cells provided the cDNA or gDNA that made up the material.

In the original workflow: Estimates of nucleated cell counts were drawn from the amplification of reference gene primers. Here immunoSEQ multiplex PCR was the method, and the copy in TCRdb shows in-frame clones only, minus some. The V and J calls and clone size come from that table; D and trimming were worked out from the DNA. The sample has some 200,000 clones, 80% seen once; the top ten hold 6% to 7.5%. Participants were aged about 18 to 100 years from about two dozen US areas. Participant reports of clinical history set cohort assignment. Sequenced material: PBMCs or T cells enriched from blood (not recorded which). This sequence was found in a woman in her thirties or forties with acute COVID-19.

CDR3 sequence: CAWSGKGGAGYGYTF. The CDR3 bases are TGTGCCTGGAGTGGAAAGGGGGGGGCAGGCTATGGCTACACCTTC. The chain employs TRBV30 and TRBJ1-2, with D possibly being TRBD1 (6 bases). V lost 1 base to trimming and J lost 4 bases, with 16 bases between them. Germline V gene data show CDR1 as GTSNPN and CDR2 as SVGIG (reference sequence). The CDR3 length is 15 residues.